Listed here are 9 T cell receptor beta chains from one sample, sequenced in a study of cytotoxic CD8 clonotypes in ibrutinib-treated CLL. Generated by immunoSEQ multiplex PCR, the TCRdb table keeps only in-frame clones and is missing some. Of 250,000 to 350,000 clones detected, approximately 76% appear once; the ten largest clones hold approximately 5.1%. The sequencing here drew on PBMCs, taken at disease progression, from a patient treated with ibrutinib. The receptors shown here come from a human donor with chronic lymphocytic leukemia.

The J gene is TRBJ2-3, the V gene TRBV5-1; D unresolved. The length of the CDR3 is 12 residues. Germline CDR1 reads SGHRS; CDR2 reads YFSETQ. V shed 8 bases and J shed 4 bases, with 11 bases lying between them. This CDR3 reads CASRLAPDTQYF. Written as DNA, the CDR3 is TGCGCCAGTCGATTAGCACCAGATACGCAGTATTTT.

This clone was picked up a small number of times. J is TRBJ1-6 and V is TRBV27; D uncertain. This CDR3 comprises 14 residues. The germline gives CDR1 MNHEY, CDR2 SMNVEV (reference sequence). V gave up 2 bases and J gave up 9 bases, with 11 bases separating them. The CDR3 region has the DNA TGTGCCAGCAGTTTAATTGAGTCTCGTTCACCCCTCCACTTT. Its protein is CASSLIESRSPLHF.

CDR3 amino acids: CASSLGGGGGTEAFF. In nucleotides, the CDR3 is TGTGCCAGCAGCTTAGGTGGCGGAGGGGGCACTGAAGCTTTCTTT. The chain carries TRBV7-6 and TRBJ1-1; D is perhaps TRBD1 (6 bases). Germline CDR1 reads SGHVS; CDR2 reads FNYEAQ. Trimming cost V 1 base and J 4 bases, with 13 bases left between them. CDR3 length equals 15 residues. The full variable domain, in which reference TRBV7-6 and TRBJ1-1 provide the parts outside the CDR3, is GAGVSQSPRYKVTKRGQDVALRCDPISGHVSLYWYRQALGQGPEFLTYFNYEAQQDKSGLPNDRFSAERPEGSISTLTIQRTEQRDSAMYRCASSLGGGGGTEAFFGQGTRLTVV.

This clone was counted only a few times. The chain carries TRBV7-3 and TRBJ2-7; the D is unclear. CDR1 SGHTA and CDR2 FQGTGA come from the germline V gene. This CDR3 has 13 residues. V lost 0 bases and J lost 6, with 9 bases in between. This chain's CDR3 is CASSLTSRTEQYF. Here the CDR3 DNA reads TGTGCCAGCAGCTTAACTAGCAGGACCGAGCAGTACTTC.

The chain recombines TRBV15 with TRBJ1-6, with D unclear. The CDR3 is 15 residues long. The germline V and J ends were trimmed by 3 bases and 0 bases, with 6 bases remaining between them. CDR1 is LNHNV and CDR2 is YYDKDF in the germline V gene (reference sequence). Here the CDR3 DNA reads TGTGCCACCAGCAGTATAAGCTCCTATAATTCACCCCTCCACTTT. This encodes CATSSISSYNSPLHF.

The chain employs TRBV29-1 and TRBJ2-5; 8 bases agree with TRBD2. Germline lookup yields CDR1 SQVTM and CDR2 ANQGSEA. This CDR3 has 15 amino acids. V trimming: 4 bases; J trimming: 5 bases; junction bases outside the gene matches: 12. This CDR3 is CSVGVIREGRETQYF. The DNA for the CDR3 is TGCAGCGTTGGGGTGATACGGGAGGGCCGGGAGACCCAGTACTTC.

The chain has TRBV5-4 and TRBJ1-2, with D possibly being TRBD1 (5 bases). The V end was cut by 3 bases, the J end by 4 bases, with 13 bases between. The V gene's germline CDR1 is SGHNT and CDR2 YYREEE (reference sequence). This CDR3 spans 14 amino acids. CDR3 protein: CASSYPGTGYGYTF. The CDR3 bases are TGTGCCAGCAGCTATCCCGGGACGGGCTATGGCTACACCTTC.

This clone showed up just a few times. V and J are TRBV7-9 and TRBJ2-5; D unclear. The CDR3 is 13 residues long. CDR1 is SEHNR, CDR2 FQNEAQ, per germline (reference sequence). V lost 4 bases, J lost 5 bases, and 11 bases lay in between. CDR3 protein: CASSSSGRETQYF. The CDR3 nucleotides read TGTGCCAGCAGCTCCTCAGGACGGGAGACCCAGTACTTC. Together with reference TRBV7-9 and TRBJ2-5, the CDR3 gives the full variable domain: DTGVSQNPRHKITKRGQNVTFRCDPISEHNRLYWYRQTLGQGPEFLTYFQNEAQLEKSRLLSDRFSAERPKGSFSTLEIQRTEQGDSAMYLCASSSSGRETQYFGPGTRLLVL.

The CDR3 here is CASSLVAGAADTQYF. The CDR3, as DNA: TGCGCCAGCAGCTTGGTGGCGGGGGCCGCAGATACGCAGTATTTT. The V and J genes are TRBV5-1 and TRBJ2-3; D may be TRBD2 (7 bases). Per germline, CDR1 SGHRS and CDR2 YFSETQ. The V gene lost 0 bases and the J gene lost 4 bases, with 12 bases spanning the gap. This CDR3 contains 15 residues.